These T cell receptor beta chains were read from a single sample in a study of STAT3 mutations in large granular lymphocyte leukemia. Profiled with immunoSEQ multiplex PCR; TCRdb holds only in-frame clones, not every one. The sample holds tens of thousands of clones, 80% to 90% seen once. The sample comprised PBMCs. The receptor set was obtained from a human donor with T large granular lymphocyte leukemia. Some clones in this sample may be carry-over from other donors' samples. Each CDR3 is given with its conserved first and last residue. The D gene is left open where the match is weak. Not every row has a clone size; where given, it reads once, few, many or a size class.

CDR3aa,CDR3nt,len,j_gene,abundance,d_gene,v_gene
CASSVGGQETQYF,TGTGCCAGCAGCGTAGGTGGGCAAGAGACCCAGTACTTC,13,TRBJ2-5,.,.,TRBV9
CASNPLGAGRGTEAFF,TGTGCCAGCAACCCCTTAGGGGCAGGTCGCGGCACTGAAGCTTTCTTT,16,TRBJ1-1,.,.,TRBV6-6
CASSVRRWSGQGTEAFF,TGTGCCAGCAGTGTGCGCAGGTGGTCGGGGCAGGGCACTGAAGCTTTCTTT,17,TRBJ1-1,.,.,TRBV2
CASTGSASSYNEQFF,TGCGCCAGCACGGGTAGCGCGAGCTCCTACAATGAGCAGTTCTTC,15,TRBJ2-1,.,.,TRBV5-1
CASSLRGGSYEQYF,TGTGCCAGCAGTTTACGGGGGGGATCCTACGAGCAGTACTTC,14,TRBJ2-7,once,TRBD2,TRBV27
CASSRVTVVGYTF,TGTGCCAGCAGTCGTGTCACTGTGGTCGGCTACACCTTC,13,TRBJ1-2,.,.,TRBV28
CASTTLKAATTYNEQFF,TGTGCCAGCACTACCCTGAAAGCTGCAACCACCTACAATGAGCAGTTCTTC,17,TRBJ2-1,.,.,TRBV7-9
CASSQDRDEKLFF,TGCGCCAGCAGCCAAGACAGGGATGAAAAACTGTTTTTT,13,TRBJ1-4,.,.,TRBV4-1
CASRSWTSTDTQYF,TGTGCCAGCAGGTCTTGGACTAGCACAGATACGCAGTATTTT,14,TRBJ2-3,.,.,TRBV6-1
CSVGAGQGANNEQFF,TGCAGCGTTGGGGCGGGACAGGGGGCAAACAATGAGCAGTTCTTC,15,TRBJ2-1,.,TRBD1,TRBV29-1
CASSTGYTEAFF,TGTGCCAGTAGTACAGGTTACACTGAAGCTTTCTTT,12,TRBJ1-1,.,.,TRBV19
CASSRGQGASNQPQHF,TGTGCCAGCAGTCGCGGACAGGGGGCGAGCAATCAGCCCCAGCATTTT,16,TRBJ1-5,.,TRBD1,TRBV6-6
CASSLGAGSTDTQYF,TGTGCCAGCAGCCTCGGGGCGGGCAGCACAGATACGCAGTATTTT,15,TRBJ2-3,.,.,TRBV6-4
CASRTTHADTQYF,TGTGCCAGCCGGACTACCCACGCAGATACGCAGTATTTT,13,TRBJ2-3,.,.,TRBV6-5
CAWTPIGDRGNIQYF,TGTGCCTGGACCCCGATTGGGGACAGGGGGAACATTCAGTACTTC,15,TRBJ2-4,few,TRBD1,TRBV30
CASTKTGGPSDTQYF,TGTGCCAGCACGAAAACAGGGGGGCCCTCAGATACGCAGTATTTT,15,TRBJ2-3,.,TRBD1,TRBV6-5
CASSDSRDVQYF,TGTGCCAGCAGCGATAGCCGGGATGTGCAGTACTTC,12,TRBJ2-7,.,.,TRBV6-6
CASSLGTLLNTEAFF,TGTGCCAGCAGCTTAGGTACGTTGCTGAACACTGAAGCTTTCTTT,15,TRBJ1-1,.,.,TRBV7-8
CASSRTGTGNTIYF,TGTGCCAGTAGTCGGACAGGGACTGGAAACACCATATATTTT,14,TRBJ1-3,.,TRBD1,TRBV19
CASSESSPTREQFF,TGCGCCAGCAGTGAGTCTTCTCCCACAAGGGAGCAGTTCTTC,14,TRBJ2-1,.,.,TRBV10-2
CAWSVHVPSYEQYF,TGTGCCTGGAGTGTACATGTGCCATCCTACGAGCAGTACTTC,14,TRBJ2-7,.,.,TRBV30
CARSLPGVETQYF,TGTGCCAGAAGCTTACCGGGGGTCGAGACCCAGTACTTC,13,TRBJ2-5,few,.,TRBV5-3
CASSRGEGATGGYTF,TGTGCCAGCAGCCGAGGCGAGGGGGCGACGGGTGGCTACACCTTC,15,TRBJ1-2,once,TRBD1,TRBV4-2
CASSQAPGLGYTF,TGTGCCAGCAGCCAAGCGCCAGGTCTTGGCTACACCTTC,13,TRBJ1-2,.,.,TRBV14
CASSLDGISGNTIYF,TGCGCCAGCAGCTTGGACGGAATCTCTGGAAACACCATATATTTT,15,TRBJ1-3,.,.,TRBV5-1
CASSPPGTQETQYF,TGTGCCAGCTCACCGCCCGGGACGCAAGAGACCCAGTACTTC,14,TRBJ2-5,.,.,TRBV18
CASRHSGGVYNEQFF,TGTGCCAGCAGGCACAGCGGGGGGGTTTACAATGAGCAGTTCTTC,15,TRBJ2-1,.,TRBD2,TRBV5-4
CAWSVPAGSNQPQHF,TGTGCCTGGAGTGTACCCGCCGGTAGCAATCAGCCCCAGCATTTT,15,TRBJ1-5,.,.,TRBV30
CASSMTGGNKGYTF,TGTGCCAGCAGCATGACAGGGGGCAATAAGGGCTACACCTTC,14,TRBJ1-2,few,TRBD1,TRBV5-4
CASSHSAGIGTNEKLFF,TGCGCCAGCAGCCATTCGGCCGGTATTGGAACTAATGAAAAACTGTTTTTT,17,TRBJ1-4,.,.,TRBV4-3
CASSVEQGIQETQYF,TGTGCCAGCAGCGTAGAGCAGGGGATCCAAGAGACCCAGTACTTC,15,TRBJ2-5,.,.,TRBV7-9
CASSASGGGFNEQFF,TGTGCCAGCAGTGCTAGCGGGGGGGGCTTCAATGAGCAGTTCTTC,15,TRBJ2-1,.,TRBD2,TRBV27
CATSRQTRDLEKLFF,TGTGCCACCAGCAGACAAACGAGGGACCTGGAAAAACTGTTTTTT,15,TRBJ1-4,.,.,TRBV15
CASSTQGNTEAFF,TGCGCCAGCAGCACACAGGGAAACACTGAAGCTTTCTTT,13,TRBJ1-1,few,.,TRBV5-1
CASSPESPTGGMQGYTF,TGTGCCAGCAGTCCCGAATCCCCGACAGGGGGGATGCAAGGCTACACCTTC,17,TRBJ1-2,.,TRBD1,TRBV28
CASSYSRTGDSPLHF,TGTGCCAGCAGTTACTCGAGGACAGGGGACTCACCCCTCCACTTT,15,TRBJ1-6,few,TRBD1,TRBV6-5
CAISGRGGNTGELFF,TGTGCCATCAGTGGCCGGGGGGGAAACACCGGGGAGCTGTTTTTT,15,TRBJ2-2,.,TRBD2,TRBV10-3
CASSAGQGNYGYTF,TGTGCCAGCAGCGCCGGACAGGGGAACTATGGCTACACCTTC,14,TRBJ1-2,.,TRBD1,TRBV9
CASSRDTNYGYTF,TGTGCCAGCAGCCGGGACACTAACTATGGCTACACCTTC,13,TRBJ1-2,.,.,TRBV5-6
CASSPIYSYNEQFF,TGTGCCAGCTCACCAATCTACTCCTACAATGAGCAGTTCTTC,14,TRBJ2-1,.,.,TRBV18
CASSPLDVGANVLTF,TGTGCCAGCTCACCATTAGATGTCGGGGCCAACGTCCTGACTTTC,15,TRBJ2-6,.,.,TRBV18
CASSYWTGNTGELFF,TGTGCCAGCAGTTACTGGACTGGGAACACCGGGGAGCTGTTTTTT,15,TRBJ2-2,.,.,TRBV6-5
CAWREQGAGYNSPLHF,TGTGCCTGGAGAGAACAGGGGGCCGGTTATAATTCACCCCTCCACTTT,16,TRBJ1-6,.,TRBD1,TRBV30
CASSLTDTQYF,TGTGCCAGCAGCCTCACAGATACGCAGTATTTT,11,TRBJ2-3,.,.,TRBV14
CASTLAGTVQHF,TGTGCCAGCACCCTTGCCGGGACAGTCCAGCATTTT,12,TRBJ1-5,.,TRBD1,TRBV2
CASSLPDSQETQYF,TGTGCCAGCAGTTTACCGGACAGTCAAGAGACCCAGTACTTC,14,TRBJ2-5,.,.,TRBV28
CASSLYGTGWETQYF,TGCGCCAGCAGCTTGTATGGGACAGGGTGGGAGACCCAGTACTTC,15,TRBJ2-5,.,TRBD1,TRBV5-1
CASSQDPVAFFYGYTF,TGCGCCAGCAGCCAAGATCCCGTGGCCTTTTTTTATGGCTACACCTTC,16,TRBJ1-2,.,.,TRBV4-3
CASSPGQLSNQPQHF,TGTGCCAGCAGCCCCGGACAGCTTAGCAATCAGCCCCAGCATTTT,15,TRBJ1-5,once,.,TRBV7-9
CSVAEQGWNTEAFF,TGCAGCGTGGCAGAACAGGGTTGGAACACTGAAGCTTTCTTT,14,TRBJ1-1,.,.,TRBV29-1
CASSPITGTGETQYF,TGTGCTAGCAGCCCGATCACCGGGACCGGGGAGACCCAGTACTTC,15,TRBJ2-5,.,.,TRBV7-7
CASSRQGGGEYF,TGCGCCAGCAGCCGACAGGGCGGAGGGGAGTATTTT,12,TRBJ2-3,.,.,TRBV10-1
CASSFRRDRGFEKLFF,TGTGCCAGCAGCTTCCGCCGGGACAGGGGGTTCGAAAAACTGTTTTTT,16,TRBJ1-4,.,TRBD1,TRBV7-9
CATSRTVNTEAFF,TGTGCCACCAGCAGGACAGTGAACACTGAAGCTTTCTTT,13,TRBJ1-1,.,.,TRBV15
CASSRSHPGLQETQYF,TGCGCCAGCAGCCGTTCTCATCCGGGACTCCAAGAGACCCAGTACTTC,16,TRBJ2-5,once,.,TRBV5-1
CASSFQLPGNEQFF,TGTGCCAGCAGCTTTCAACTTCCGGGAAATGAGCAGTTCTTC,14,TRBJ2-1,few,.,TRBV11-2
CASSRAQETQYF,TGTGCCAGCTCGCGGGCCCAAGAGACCCAGTACTTC,12,TRBJ2-5,.,.,TRBV18